A single sample gave rise to the 7 T cell receptor beta chains below, sequenced in a study of OX40 agonist ivuxolimab in advanced cancers. Measured with immunoSEQ multiplex PCR; TCRdb has only the in-frame clones, and not every one. The table includes some 68,000 clones, 85% to 90% detected once. The sequencing used CD4+ or CD8+ T cells sorted from blood, collected in a trial of the OX40 agonist ivuxolimab. All receptors derive from an adult with an advanced solid tumor such as melanoma, head and neck, liver or kidney cancer.

This clone was observed a handful of times. V and J are TRBV7-6 and TRBJ2-3; D might be TRBD2 (6 bases). Germline CDR1 and CDR2: SGHVS and FNYEAQ. The V end lost 1 base, the J end lost 1 base, and 12 bases lay between the germline ends. CDR3 length equals 16 residues. DNA for the CDR3: TGTGCCAGCAGCTTAGGAAGCGGGCCCGGCACAGATACGCAGTATTTT. It translates to CASSLGSGPGTDTQYF.

The rearrangement uses TRBV29-1 and TRBJ1-1, with TRBD1 as a possible D gene (6 bases). CDR1 is SQVTM, CDR2 ANQGSEA, per germline. V was pared by 3 bases and J by 1 base, with 9 bases between. The CDR3 extends over 13 amino acids. In nucleotides, the CDR3 is TGCAGCGTTGAGGAACAGGGGAACACTGAAGCTTTCTTT. Its protein product is CSVEEQGNTEAFF.

The chain joins TRBV18 to TRBJ1-2; 7 nucleotides align to TRBD1. The CDR3 covers 15 residues. The germline V gene encodes CDR1 KGHSH and CDR2 LQKENI. V was pared by 1 base and J by 6 bases, with 8 bases of the junction left unmatched. The DNA of the CDR3 is TGTGCCAGCTCACCACGCTCGGAGGGGGCGAATGGCTACACCTTC. It encodes CASSPRSEGANGYTF.

This chain joins TRBV5-5 and TRBJ2-3; D gene unclear. Germline CDR1 is SGHKS and CDR2 is YYEKEE (reference sequence). The CDR3 loop spans 12 amino acids. V lost 4 bases and J 5 bases, leaving 8 bases between the germline ends. This CDR3 reads CASSQWGDTQYF. CDR3 in DNA: TGTGCCAGCAGCCAATGGGGAGATACGCAGTATTTT.

The chain is built from TRBV7-8 and TRBJ1-2; a weak D match, TRBD1 (6 bases). Per the germline V gene, CDR1 is SGHVS and CDR2 is FQNEAQ. The CDR3 covers 15 residues. The ends were cut back, 5 bases at V and 5 bases at J, with 18 bases in the middle. The CDR3 DNA sequence: TGTGCCAGCAGCAGAGGGGGGAGTTTAGAGTATGGCTACACCTTC. Protein sequence: CASSRGGSLEYGYTF.

The chain uses TRBV27 and TRBJ2-2; 8 bases map to TRBD1. This CDR3 is built from 15 residues. V was clipped by 4 bases and J by 2 bases; unmatched bases: 3. The germline V gene encodes CDR1 MNHEY and CDR2 SMNVEV (reference sequence). CDR3 in DNA: TGTGCCAGCAGTTCGGACAGGGTTAACACCGGGGAGCTGTTTTTT. Amino acids: CASSSDRVNTGELFF.

The table lists this clone with a few counts. J is TRBJ2-7 and V is TRBV6-1; 11 nucleotides align to TRBD2. Germline-derived CDR1 and CDR2 are MNHNS and SASEGT. The CDR3 runs to 15 residues. Germline trimming cut 6 bases from V and 5 bases from J; bases unmatched to any gene: 9. CDR3 sequence (DNA): TGTGCCAGCAGCAAAGTTAGCGGGAGGGGCAACGAGCAGTACTTC. Encoded protein: CASSKVSGRGNEQYF.